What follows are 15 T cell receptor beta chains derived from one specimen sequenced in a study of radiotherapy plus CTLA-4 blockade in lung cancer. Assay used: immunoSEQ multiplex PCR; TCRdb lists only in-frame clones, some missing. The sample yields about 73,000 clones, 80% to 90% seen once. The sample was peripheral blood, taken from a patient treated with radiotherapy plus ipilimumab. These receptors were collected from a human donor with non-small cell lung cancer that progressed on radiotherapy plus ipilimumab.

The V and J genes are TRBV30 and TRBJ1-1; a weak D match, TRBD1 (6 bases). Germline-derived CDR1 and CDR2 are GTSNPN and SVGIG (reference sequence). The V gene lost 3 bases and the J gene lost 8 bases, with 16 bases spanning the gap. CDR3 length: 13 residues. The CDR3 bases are TGTGCCTGGAGGGGGGCACTGGTTTGGGAAGCTTTCTTT. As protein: CAWRGALVWEAFF.

The chain's CDR3 is CASSLGLAGGPDNEQFF. CDR3 bases: TGTGCCAGCAGCCTTGGACTAGCGGGAGGGCCTGATAATGAGCAGTTCTTC. The V and J genes are TRBV28 and TRBJ2-1; 15 nucleotides align to TRBD2. Germline loops: CDR1 MDHEN, CDR2 SYDVKM. This CDR3 has 17 amino acids. V lost 6 bases, J lost 7 bases, and 10 bases stayed unmatched.

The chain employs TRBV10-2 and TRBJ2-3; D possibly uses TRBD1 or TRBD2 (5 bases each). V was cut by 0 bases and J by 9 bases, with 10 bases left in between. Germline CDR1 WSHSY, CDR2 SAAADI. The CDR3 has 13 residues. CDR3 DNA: TGCGCCAGCAGTGAGTCGGCCGGGGCCACGCAGTATTTT. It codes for CASSESAGATQYF.

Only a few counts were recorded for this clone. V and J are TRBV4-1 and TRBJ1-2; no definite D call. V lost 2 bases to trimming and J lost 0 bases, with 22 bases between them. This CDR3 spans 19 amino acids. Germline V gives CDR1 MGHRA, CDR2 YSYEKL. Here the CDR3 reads CASSQFQPIRRAANYGYTF. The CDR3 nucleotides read TGCGCCAGCAGCCAATTTCAACCCATTCGACGGGCAGCTAACTATGGCTACACCTTC.

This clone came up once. CDR3 loop: CASSEAGWVIASSYNEQFF. The CDR3 bases are TGTGCCAGCAGTGAAGCGGGGTGGGTTATCGCGAGCTCCTACAATGAGCAGTTCTTC. The chain couples TRBV6-1 to TRBJ2-1; D not certain. The V end lost 0 bases, the J end lost 0 bases, and 18 bases lay between the germline ends. This CDR3 has 19 amino acids. Germline CDR1 and CDR2: MNHNS and SASEGT.

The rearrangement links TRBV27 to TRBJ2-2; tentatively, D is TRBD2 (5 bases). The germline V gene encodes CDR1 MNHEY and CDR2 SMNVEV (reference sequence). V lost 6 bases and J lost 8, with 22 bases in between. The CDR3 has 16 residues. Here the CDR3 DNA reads TGTGCCAGCAGCGTTACCGGGAACCCGGCGTGGGGGGAGCTGTTTTTT. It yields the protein CASSVTGNPAWGELFF.

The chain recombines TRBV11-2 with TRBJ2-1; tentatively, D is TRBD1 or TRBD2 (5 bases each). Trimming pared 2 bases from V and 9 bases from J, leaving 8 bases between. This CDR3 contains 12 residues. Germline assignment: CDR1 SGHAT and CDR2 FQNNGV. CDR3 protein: CASSLRGGEQFF. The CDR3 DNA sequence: TGTGCCAGCAGCTTACGTGGGGGTGAGCAGTTCTTC.

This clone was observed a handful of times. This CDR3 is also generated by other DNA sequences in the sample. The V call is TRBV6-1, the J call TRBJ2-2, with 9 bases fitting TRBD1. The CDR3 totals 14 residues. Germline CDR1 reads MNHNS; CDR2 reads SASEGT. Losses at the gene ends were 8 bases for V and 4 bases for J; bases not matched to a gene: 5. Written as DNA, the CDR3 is TGTGCCAGCGGTACGACAGGGGGCACCGGGGAGCTGTTTTTT. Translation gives CASGTTGGTGELFF.

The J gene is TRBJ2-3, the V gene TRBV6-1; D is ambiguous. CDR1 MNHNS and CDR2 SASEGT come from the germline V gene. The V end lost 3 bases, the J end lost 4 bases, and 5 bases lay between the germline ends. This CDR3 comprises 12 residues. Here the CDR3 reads CASSDMADTQYF. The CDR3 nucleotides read TGTGCCAGCAGTGATATGGCAGATACGCAGTATTTT.

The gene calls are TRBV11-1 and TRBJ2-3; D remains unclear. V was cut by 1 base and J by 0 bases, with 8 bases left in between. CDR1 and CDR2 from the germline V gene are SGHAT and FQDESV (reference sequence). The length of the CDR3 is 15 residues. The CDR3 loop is CASSLEFLSTDTQYF. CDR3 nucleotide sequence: TGTGCCAGCAGCTTAGAATTTCTCAGCACAGATACGCAGTATTTT.

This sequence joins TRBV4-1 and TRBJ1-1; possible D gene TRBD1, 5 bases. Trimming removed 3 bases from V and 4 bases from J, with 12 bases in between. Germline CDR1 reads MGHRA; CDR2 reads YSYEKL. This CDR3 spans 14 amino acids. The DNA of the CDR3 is TGCGCCAGCAGCCAGGAGGCAAGGGGCACTGAAGCTTTCTTT. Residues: CASSQEARGTEAFF.

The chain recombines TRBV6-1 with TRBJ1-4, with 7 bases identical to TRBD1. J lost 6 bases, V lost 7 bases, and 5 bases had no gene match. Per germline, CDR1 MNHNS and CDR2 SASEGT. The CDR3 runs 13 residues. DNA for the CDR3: TGTGCCAGCAACCAACAGGGGTATGAAAAACTGTTTTTT. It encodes CASNQQGYEKLFF.

CDR3 in amino acids: CSVGQSNYNEQFF. For the CDR3, the DNA is TGCAGCGTCGGCCAATCGAATTACAATGAGCAGTTCTTC. The J gene is TRBJ2-1, the V gene TRBV29-1; D is unclear. Germline V gives CDR1 SQVTM, CDR2 ANQGSEA. V gave up 6 bases and J gave up 4 bases, with 13 bases separating them. The CDR3 is made up of 13 amino acids.

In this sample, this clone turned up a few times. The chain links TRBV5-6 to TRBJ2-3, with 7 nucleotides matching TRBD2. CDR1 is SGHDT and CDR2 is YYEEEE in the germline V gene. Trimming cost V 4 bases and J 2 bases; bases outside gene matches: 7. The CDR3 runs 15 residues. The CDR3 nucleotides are TGTGCCAGCAGCCTAGAGACTAGCTACACAGATACGCAGTATTTT. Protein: CASSLETSYTDTQYF.

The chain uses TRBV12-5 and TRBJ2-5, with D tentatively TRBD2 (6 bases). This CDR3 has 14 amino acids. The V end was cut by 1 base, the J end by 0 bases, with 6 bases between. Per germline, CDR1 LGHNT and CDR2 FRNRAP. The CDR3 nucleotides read TGTGCTAGTGGTTTGGGGGACTACCAAGAGACCCAGTACTTC. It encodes CASGLGDYQETQYF.